The T cell receptor (beta chain) under discussion was sequenced for a study of blood T cells in healthy people across ages. The CDR3 sequence is 14 residues long. Germline CDR1 is SGHTA and CDR2 is FQGNSA. V gave up 2 bases and J gave up 4 bases, with 11 bases separating them. A second PCR of about 6 to 11 cycles used a sample-barcoded 5' primer and a J-beta primer mix. TCRdb passed the 5' RACE reads through MiXCR, listing each CDR3 protein once. The sample includes fewer than 1,000,000 distinct CDR3 sequences, about half seen only once; the top ten take 15% to 20%. The TCR originated in an elderly man in good health. Input material: blood. The chain employs TRBV7-2 and TRBJ1-2; D is undetermined. The CDR3 DNA reads as TGTGCCAGCAGCTTAAAGGGCCCTACCTATGGCTACACCTTC. This codes for CASSLKGPTYGYTF.